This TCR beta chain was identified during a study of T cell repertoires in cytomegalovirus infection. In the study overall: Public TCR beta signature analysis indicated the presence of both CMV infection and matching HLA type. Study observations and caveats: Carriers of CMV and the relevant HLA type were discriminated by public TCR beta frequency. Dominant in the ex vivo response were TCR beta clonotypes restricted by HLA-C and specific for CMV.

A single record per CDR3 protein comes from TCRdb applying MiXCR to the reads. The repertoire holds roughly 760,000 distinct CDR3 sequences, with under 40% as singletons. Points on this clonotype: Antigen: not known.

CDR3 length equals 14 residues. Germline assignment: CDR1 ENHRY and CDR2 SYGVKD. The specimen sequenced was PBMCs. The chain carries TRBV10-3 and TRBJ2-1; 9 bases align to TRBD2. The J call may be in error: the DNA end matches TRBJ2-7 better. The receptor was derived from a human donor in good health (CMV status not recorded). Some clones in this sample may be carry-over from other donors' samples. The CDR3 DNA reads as TGTGCCATCAGCGGCGGGGGGGCGACTAATGAGCAGTACTTC. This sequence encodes CAISGGGATNEQYF.